This TCR beta chain was observed in a study of OX40 agonist ivuxolimab in advanced cancers. This CDR3 has 16 residues. Trimming cost V 5 bases and J 0 bases, with 11 bases left between them. CDR1 is LNHDA, CDR2 SQIVND, per germline (reference sequence). Libraries were prepared by immunoSEQ multiplex PCR; TCRdb keeps only in-frame clonotypes and omits some of them. Of about 73,000 clones in the sample, roughly 90% were seen once. Comments on this clone: Its antigen is as yet unknown.

With baseline, cycle 4 day 1, and cycle 7 day 1 as timepoints, blood was sampled. Study conclusions and caveats: Expanded clones were, on average, more numerous among CD8+ T cells than CD4+.

The chain has TRBV19 and TRBJ1-6, with no clear D. This receptor was obtained from an adult with an advanced solid tumor such as melanoma, head and neck, liver or kidney cancer. The specimen was CD4+ or CD8+ T cells sorted from blood, collected in a trial of the OX40 agonist ivuxolimab. The CDR3 DNA reads as TGTGCCAGTAGTCCCATTCTTAGCTCCTATAATTCACCCCTCCACTTT. Translation gives CASSPILSSYNSPLHF.